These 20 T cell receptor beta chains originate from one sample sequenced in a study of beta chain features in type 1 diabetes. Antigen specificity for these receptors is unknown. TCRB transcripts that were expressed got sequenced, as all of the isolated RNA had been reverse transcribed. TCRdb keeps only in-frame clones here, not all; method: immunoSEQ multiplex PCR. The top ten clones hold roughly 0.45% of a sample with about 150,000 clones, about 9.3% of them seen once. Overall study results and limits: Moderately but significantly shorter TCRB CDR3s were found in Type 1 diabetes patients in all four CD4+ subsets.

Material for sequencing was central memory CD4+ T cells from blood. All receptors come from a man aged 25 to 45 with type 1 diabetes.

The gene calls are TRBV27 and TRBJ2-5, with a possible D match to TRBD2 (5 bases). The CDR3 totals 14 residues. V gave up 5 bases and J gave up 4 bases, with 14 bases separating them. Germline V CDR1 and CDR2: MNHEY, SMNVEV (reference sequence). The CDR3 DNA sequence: TGTGCCAGCAGTCCGATCGGGAATAGAGAGACCCAGTACTTC. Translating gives CASSPIGNRETQYF.

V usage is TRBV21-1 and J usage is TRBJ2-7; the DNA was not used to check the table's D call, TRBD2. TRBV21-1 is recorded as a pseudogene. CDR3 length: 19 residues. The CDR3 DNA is TGTGCCAGCAGCAAAAATGAAGAGACTAGCGGGAGGTACGCCTACGAGCAGTACTTC. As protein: CASSKNEETSGRYAYEQYF.

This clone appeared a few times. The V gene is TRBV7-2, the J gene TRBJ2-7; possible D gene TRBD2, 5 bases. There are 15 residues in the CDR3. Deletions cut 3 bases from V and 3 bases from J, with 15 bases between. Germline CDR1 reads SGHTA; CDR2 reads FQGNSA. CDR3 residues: CASSFGRLSGYEQYF. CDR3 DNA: TGTGCCAGCAGCTTCGGCCGGTTAAGCGGCTACGAGCAGTACTTC.

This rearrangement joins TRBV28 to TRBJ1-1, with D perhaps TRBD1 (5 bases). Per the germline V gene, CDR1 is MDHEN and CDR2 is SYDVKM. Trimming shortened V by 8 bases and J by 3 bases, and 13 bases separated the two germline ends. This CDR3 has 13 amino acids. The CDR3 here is CASRRGGDTEAFF. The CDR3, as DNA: TGTGCCAGCCGGCGGGGCGGAGACACTGAAGCTTTCTTT.

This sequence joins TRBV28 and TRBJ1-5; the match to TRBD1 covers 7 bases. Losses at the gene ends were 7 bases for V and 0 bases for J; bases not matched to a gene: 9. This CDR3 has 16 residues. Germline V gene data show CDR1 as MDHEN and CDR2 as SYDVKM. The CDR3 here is CASIWGTVHSNQPQHF. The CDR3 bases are TGTGCCAGCATCTGGGGGACAGTACATAGCAATCAGCCCCAGCATTTT.

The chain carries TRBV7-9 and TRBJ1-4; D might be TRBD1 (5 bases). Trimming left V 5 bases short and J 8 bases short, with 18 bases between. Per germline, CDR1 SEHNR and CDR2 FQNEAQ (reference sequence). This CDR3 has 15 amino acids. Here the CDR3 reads CASSENAQGGEKLFF. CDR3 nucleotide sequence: TGTGCCAGCAGCGAAAACGCTCAGGGAGGGGAAAAACTGTTTTTT.

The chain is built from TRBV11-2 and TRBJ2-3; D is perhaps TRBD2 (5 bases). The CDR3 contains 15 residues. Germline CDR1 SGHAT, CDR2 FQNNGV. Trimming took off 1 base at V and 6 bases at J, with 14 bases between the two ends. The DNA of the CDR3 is TGTGCCAGCAGCTTAGTCCACACTAGGTTCGATACGCAGTATTTT. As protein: CASSLVHTRFDTQYF.

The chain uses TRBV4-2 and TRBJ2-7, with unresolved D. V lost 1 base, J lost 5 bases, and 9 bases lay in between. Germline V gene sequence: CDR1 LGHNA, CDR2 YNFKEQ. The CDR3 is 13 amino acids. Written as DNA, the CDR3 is TGTGCCAGCAGCCAAGTTAATGGCAACGAGCAGTACTTC. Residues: CASSQVNGNEQYF.

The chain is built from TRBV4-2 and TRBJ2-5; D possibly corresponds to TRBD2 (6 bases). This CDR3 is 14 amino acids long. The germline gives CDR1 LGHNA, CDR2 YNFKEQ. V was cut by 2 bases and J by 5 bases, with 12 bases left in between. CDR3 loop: CASSQRLDGETQYF. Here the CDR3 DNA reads TGTGCCAGCAGCCAACGACTAGACGGCGAGACCCAGTACTTC.

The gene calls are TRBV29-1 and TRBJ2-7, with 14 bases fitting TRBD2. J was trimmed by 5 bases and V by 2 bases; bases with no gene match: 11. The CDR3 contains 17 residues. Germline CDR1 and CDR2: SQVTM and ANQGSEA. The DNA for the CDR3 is TGCAGCGTTGAATGGGGGACTAGCGGGAGTTCCGGGAACGAGCAGTACTTC. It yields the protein CSVEWGTSGSSGNEQYF.

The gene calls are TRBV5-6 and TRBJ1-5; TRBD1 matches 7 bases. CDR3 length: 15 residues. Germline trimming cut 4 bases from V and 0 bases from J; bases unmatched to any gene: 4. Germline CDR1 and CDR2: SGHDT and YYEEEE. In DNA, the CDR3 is TGTGCCAGCAGCAGGGGACAGTATAGCAATCAGCCCCAGCATTTT. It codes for CASSRGQYSNQPQHF.

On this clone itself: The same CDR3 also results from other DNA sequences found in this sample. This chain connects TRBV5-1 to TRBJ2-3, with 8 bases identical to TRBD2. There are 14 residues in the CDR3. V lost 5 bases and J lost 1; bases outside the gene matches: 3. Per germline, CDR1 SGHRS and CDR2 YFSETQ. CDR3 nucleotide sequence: TGCGCCAGCAGTAGCGGGAAGGGCACAGATACGCAGTATTTT. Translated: CASSSGKGTDTQYF.

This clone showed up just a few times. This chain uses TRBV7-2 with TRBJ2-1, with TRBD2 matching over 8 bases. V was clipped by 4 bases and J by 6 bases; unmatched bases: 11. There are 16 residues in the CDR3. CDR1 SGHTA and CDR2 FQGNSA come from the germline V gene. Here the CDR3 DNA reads TGTGCCAGCAGCTCCCGAAGGGGAGCGGGAGCCAATGAGCAGTTCTTC. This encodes CASSSRRGAGANEQFF.

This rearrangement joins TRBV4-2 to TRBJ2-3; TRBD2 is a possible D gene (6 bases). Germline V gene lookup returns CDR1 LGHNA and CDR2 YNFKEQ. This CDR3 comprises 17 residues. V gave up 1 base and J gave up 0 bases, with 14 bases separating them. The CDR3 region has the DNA TGTGCCAGCAGCCAAGCAGTGGCTAGCGCTAGCACAGATACGCAGTATTTT. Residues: CASSQAVASASTDTQYF.

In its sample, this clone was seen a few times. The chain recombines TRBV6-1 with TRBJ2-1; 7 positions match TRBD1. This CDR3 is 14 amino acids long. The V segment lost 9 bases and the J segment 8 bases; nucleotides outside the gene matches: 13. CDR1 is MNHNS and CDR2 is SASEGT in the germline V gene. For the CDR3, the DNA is TGTGCCAGTTCCTGGCGACAGGGCCTTGATGAGCAGTTCTTC. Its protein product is CASSWRQGLDEQFF.

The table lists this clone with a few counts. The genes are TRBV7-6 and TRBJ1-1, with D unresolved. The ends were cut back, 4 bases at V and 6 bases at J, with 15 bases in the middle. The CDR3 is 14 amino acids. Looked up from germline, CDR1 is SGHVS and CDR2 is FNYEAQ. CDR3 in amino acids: CASSSVGSLAEAFF. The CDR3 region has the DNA TGTGCCAGCAGCTCCGTCGGTAGCTTAGCTGAAGCTTTCTTT. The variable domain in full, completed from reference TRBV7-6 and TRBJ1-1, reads GAGVSQSPRYKVTKRGQDVALRCDPISGHVSLYWYRQALGQGPEFLTYFNYEAQQDKSGLPNDRFSAERPEGSISTLTIQRTEQRDSAMYRCASSSVGSLAEAFFGQGTRLTVV.

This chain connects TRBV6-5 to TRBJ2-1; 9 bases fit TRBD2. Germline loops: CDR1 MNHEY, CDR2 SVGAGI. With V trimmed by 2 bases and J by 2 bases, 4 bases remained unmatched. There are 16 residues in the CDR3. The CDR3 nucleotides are TGTGCCAGCAGTTACCTTCCTAGCGGGGCCTACAATGAGCAGTTCTTC. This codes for CASSYLPSGAYNEQFF.

CDR3 residues: CASSFGGGLNEQFF. Here the CDR3 DNA reads TGTGCCAGCAGCTTTGGGGGAGGGTTAAATGAGCAGTTCTTC. The chain combines TRBV7-9 with TRBJ2-1; TRBD2 agrees at 7 bases. V lost 3 bases and J lost 7; bases outside the gene matches: 6. The CDR3 covers 14 residues. Germline CDR1 is SEHNR and CDR2 is FQNEAQ (reference sequence).

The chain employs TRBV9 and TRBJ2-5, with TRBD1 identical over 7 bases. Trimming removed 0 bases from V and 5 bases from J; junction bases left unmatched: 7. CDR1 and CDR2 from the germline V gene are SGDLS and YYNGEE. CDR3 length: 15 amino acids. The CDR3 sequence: CASSVEPGTAETQYF. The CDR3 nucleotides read TGTGCCAGCAGCGTAGAACCTGGGACAGCGGAGACCCAGTACTTC.

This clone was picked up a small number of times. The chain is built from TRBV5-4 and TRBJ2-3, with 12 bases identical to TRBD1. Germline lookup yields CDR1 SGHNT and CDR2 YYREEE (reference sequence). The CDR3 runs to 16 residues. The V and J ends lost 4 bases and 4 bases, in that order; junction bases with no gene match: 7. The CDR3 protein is CASSLGTGGAPDTQYF. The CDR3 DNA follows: TGTGCCAGCAGCCTGGGGACAGGGGGCGCGCCAGATACGCAGTATTTT.